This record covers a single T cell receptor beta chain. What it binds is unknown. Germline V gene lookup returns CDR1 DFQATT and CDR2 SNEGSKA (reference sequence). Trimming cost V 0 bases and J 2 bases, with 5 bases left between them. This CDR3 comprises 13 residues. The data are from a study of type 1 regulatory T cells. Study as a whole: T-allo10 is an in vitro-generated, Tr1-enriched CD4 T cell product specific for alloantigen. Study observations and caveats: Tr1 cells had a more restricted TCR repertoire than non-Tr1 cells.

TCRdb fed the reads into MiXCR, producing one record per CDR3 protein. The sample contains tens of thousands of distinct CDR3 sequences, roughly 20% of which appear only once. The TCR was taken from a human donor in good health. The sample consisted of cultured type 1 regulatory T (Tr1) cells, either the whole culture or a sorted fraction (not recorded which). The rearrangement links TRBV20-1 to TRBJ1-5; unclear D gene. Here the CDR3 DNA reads TGCAGTGCTAGAGAGTGGGGCAATCAGCCCCAGCATTTT. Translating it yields CSAREWGNQPQHF.